The subject of this entry is one TCR beta chain. As yet, its antigen is unknown. Only in-frame clones appear in the TCRdb table, and some are missing; sequencing was by immunoSEQ multiplex PCR. The table records about 110,000 clones, roughly 85% of them present only once. These data are taken from a study of T cell responses to AZD1222 COVID-19 vaccine. Points from the study as a whole: Spike-specific TCR breadth and depth were elevated following two AZD1222 doses. Without day 14 samples, only post-peak T cell repertoires were studied. Clonal diversity may have been underestimated in mostly white British donors.

Pooled samples include second doses given at about 4 or 12 weeks. Source: peripheral blood, taken 28 days after the second AZD1222 dose. This clonotype was sampled from an adult who received the AZD1222 COVID-19 vaccine.

The CDR3 DNA follows: TGTGCCAGCAGCTTAGAGGTACAGGGAGTTACCCCCTACGAGCAGTACTTC. Residues: CASSLEVQGVTPYEQYF. The V call is TRBV11-2, the J call TRBJ2-7; weak D call: TRBD1 (6 bases). Germline assignment: CDR1 SGHAT and CDR2 FQNNGV. The ends were cut back, 0 bases at V and 2 bases at J, with 17 bases in the middle. CDR3 length: 17 residues.